This T cell receptor (beta chain) was obtained from a study of shared clonotypes between healthy human individuals. Whole-study context: Per donor, CD8 memory used one plate, CD8 naive used two, CD4 memory used three and CD4 naive used three.

Repertoires were generated with immunoSEQ multiplex PCR, while TCRdb's copy carries only in-frame clones and drops some. The sample has 2,500,000 or so clones, more than 90% seen once. This clone was picked up one time. V lost 0 bases, J lost 9 bases, and 10 bases lay in between. This CDR3 spans 14 amino acids. Germline lookup yields CDR1 SGDLS and CDR2 YYNGEE. The sample was naive CD4+ T cells sorted from blood. The sample's subset: CD45RA+ positively selected. The V call is TRBV9, the J call TRBJ1-6; no firm D call. This sequence originates from a man between 18 and 29 years old in good health. The CDR3 sequence: CASSVDVVSSPLHF. Written as DNA, the CDR3 is TGTGCCAGCAGCGTAGACGTGGTGAGTTCACCCCTCCACTTT.